This T cell receptor (beta chain) was captured in a study of cytomegalovirus exposure and HLA in healthy donors. The study's findings and limits: In vitro assays verified that three CMV-associated chains recognized CMV antigens specifically. Published work reported that the classifier diagnosed cytomegalovirus status with high specificity and sensitivity. The investigators catalogued 150 to 200 TCR beta chains as cytomegalovirus-associated.

Some clones are missing from TCRdb's copy, which holds only in-frame ones; the method was immunoSEQ multiplex PCR. Here the sample spans 130,000 to 150,000 clones, 86% being singletons. Regarding this clone: As yet, its antigen is unknown. The same CDR3 arises from other DNA sequences in this sample as well.

Looked up from germline, CDR1 is LNHDA and CDR2 is SQIVND (reference sequence). The CDR3 has 15 residues. After removal of 5 bases from V and 0 bases from J, the junction contained 4 bases not matched to a gene. This clonotype was obtained from a man aged 18 to 35 in good health and CMV-seronegative. This rearrangement joins TRBV19 to TRBJ1-2, with 9 bases identical to TRBD1. Sequencing input: PBMCs. The CDR3 region is CASSLQGAANYGYTF. The CDR3 coding sequence is TGTGCCAGTAGTTTACAGGGGGCAGCTAACTATGGCTACACCTTC.